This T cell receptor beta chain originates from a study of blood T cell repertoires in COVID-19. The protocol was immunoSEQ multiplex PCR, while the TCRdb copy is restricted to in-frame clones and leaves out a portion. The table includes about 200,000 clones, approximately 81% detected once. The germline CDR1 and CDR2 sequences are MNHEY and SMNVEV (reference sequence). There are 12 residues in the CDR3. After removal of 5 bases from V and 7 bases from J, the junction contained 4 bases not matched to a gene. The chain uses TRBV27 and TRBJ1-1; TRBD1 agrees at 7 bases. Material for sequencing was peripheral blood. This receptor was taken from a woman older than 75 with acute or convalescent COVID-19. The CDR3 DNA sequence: TGTGCCAGCAGTCGGACAGGCTTTGAAGCTTTCTTT. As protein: CASSRTGFEAFF.